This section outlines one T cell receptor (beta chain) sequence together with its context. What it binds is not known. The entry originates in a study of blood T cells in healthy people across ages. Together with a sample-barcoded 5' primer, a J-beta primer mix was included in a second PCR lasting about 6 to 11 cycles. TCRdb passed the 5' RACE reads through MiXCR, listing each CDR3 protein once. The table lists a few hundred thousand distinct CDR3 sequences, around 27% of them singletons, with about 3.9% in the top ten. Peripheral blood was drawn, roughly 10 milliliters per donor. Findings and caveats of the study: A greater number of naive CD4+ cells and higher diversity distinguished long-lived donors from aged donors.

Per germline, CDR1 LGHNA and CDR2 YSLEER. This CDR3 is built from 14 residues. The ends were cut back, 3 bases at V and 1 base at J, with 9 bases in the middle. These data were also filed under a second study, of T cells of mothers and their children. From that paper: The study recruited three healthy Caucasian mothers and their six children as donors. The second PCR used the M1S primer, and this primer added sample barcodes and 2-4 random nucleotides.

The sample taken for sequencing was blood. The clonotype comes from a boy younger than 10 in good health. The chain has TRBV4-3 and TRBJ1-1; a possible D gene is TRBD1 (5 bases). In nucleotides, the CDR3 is TGCGCCAGCAGCCAGAACGGGGGGAACACTGAAGCTTTCTTT. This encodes CASSQNGGNTEAFF.